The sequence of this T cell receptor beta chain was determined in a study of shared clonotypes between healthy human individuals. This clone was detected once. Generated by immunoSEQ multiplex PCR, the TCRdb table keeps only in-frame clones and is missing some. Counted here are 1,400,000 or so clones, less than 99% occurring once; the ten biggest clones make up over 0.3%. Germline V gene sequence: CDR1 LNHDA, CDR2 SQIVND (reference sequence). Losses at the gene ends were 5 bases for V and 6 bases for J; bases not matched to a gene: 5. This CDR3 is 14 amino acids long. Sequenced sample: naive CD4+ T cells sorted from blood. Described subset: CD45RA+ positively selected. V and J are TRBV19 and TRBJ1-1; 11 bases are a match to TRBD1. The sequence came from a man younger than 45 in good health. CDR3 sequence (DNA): TGTGCCAGTAGTCCTCCGGGACAGGGGGCTGAAGCTTTCTTT. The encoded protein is CASSPPGQGAEAFF.